The rows below give T cell receptor beta chains drawn from one sample of a study of blood T cell repertoires in COVID-19. The repertoire was sequenced with immunoSEQ multiplex PCR; TCRdb's copy has only in-frame clones and lacks some. This sample has approximately 93,000 clones, with 88% found just once. The sequencing input was peripheral blood. These receptor sequences come from a man in his sixties with acute or convalescent COVID-19. The CDR3 runs from the conserved cysteine through the conserved F or W.

V: TRBV20-1; J: TRBJ1-1; CDR3: CSGSGATEAFF
V: TRBV10-2; J: TRBJ2-7; CDR3: CASSFEGSYEQYF
V: TRBV27; J: TRBJ2-2; CDR3: CASSLSLLNTGELFF
V: TRBV7-7; J: TRBJ2-5; CDR3: CASSLWGGGGVETQYF
V: TRBV10-1; J: TRBJ2-7; CDR3: CASSEKVSGEQYF
V: TRBV10-3; J: TRBJ1-2; CDR3: CAISESRGEGNYGYTF
V: TRBV5-1; J: TRBJ2-3; CDR3: CASARTGGTDTQYF
V: TRBV5-1; J: TRBJ1-5; CDR3: CASSLDGTGPQPQHF
V: TRBV6-1; J: TRBJ2-1; CDR3: CASSEVVLGGEQFF
V: TRBV2; J: TRBJ1-6; CDR3: CASSGPQQNSPLHF
V: TRBV5-1; J: TRBJ2-3; CDR3: CASSFEPPRTDTQYF
V: TRBV29-1; J: TRBJ1-3; CDR3: CSVRTGTSGNTIYF
V: TRBV19; J: TRBJ1-2; CDR3: CASTSEGRGNYGYTF
V: TRBV19; J: TRBJ2-6; CDR3: CATRDRLRSGANVLTF
V: TRBV3-1/TRBV3-2; J: TRBJ2-6; CDR3: CASSQVLDRGRTGANVLTF
V: TRBV6-5; J: TRBJ2-3; CDR3: CASRSGAADTQYF
V: TRBV5-1; J: TRBJ2-7; CDR3: CASSLGRGGEQYF
V: TRBV5-1; J: TRBJ1-4; CDR3: CASSLATGEGGKLFF
V: TRBV6-4; J: TRBJ1-1; CDR3: CASSEQGAMTEAFF
V: TRBV7-8; J: TRBJ1-3; CDR3: CASSQTGGGGNTIYF
V: TRBV20-1; J: TRBJ2-3; CDR3: CSASGGLVAGVLFRDTQYF
V: TRBV7-6; J: TRBJ1-6; CDR3: CASSLVAGGGDSPLHF
V: TRBV19; J: TRBJ2-1; CDR3: CASTRTRSYNEQFF
V: TRBV10-3; J: TRBJ2-7; CDR3: CATNPDRGYEQYF
V: TRBV2; J: TRBJ2-2; CDR3: CASSVAGEGELFF
V: TRBV2; J: TRBJ1-1; CDR3: CASRSDTIEAFF
V: TRBV30; J: TRBJ1-2; CDR3: CAWTPGGEGYTF
V: TRBV4-1; J: TRBJ2-7; CDR3: CASSPDAGQGYEQYF
V: TRBV5-1; J: TRBJ1-6; CDR3: CASSLVPGGGSPLHF
V: TRBV5-4; J: TRBJ2-1; CDR3: CASSPSGGDSSYNEQFF
V: TRBV9; J: TRBJ2-1; CDR3: CASSSNRLRTNEQFF
V: TRBV27; J: TRBJ1-2; CDR3: CASSFAGGYGYTF
V: TRBV7-9; J: TRBJ1-5; CDR3: CASSSQGWANQPQHF
V: TRBV27; J: TRBJ2-3; CDR3: CASSVGLAGITDTQYF
V: TRBV5-1; J: TRBJ2-4; CDR3: CASSLVQGSARNIQYF
V: TRBV7-3; J: TRBJ1-2; CDR3: CASSFTGGDGYTF
V: TRBV11-3; J: TRBJ2-2; CDR3: CASSLSRDGELFF
V: TRBV7-9; J: TRBJ2-5; CDR3: CASSLTGGRGETQYF
V: TRBV19; J: TRBJ2-3; CDR3: CASSTRTEGDTDTQYF
V: TRBV28; J: TRBJ1-2; CDR3: CASRGAGSNYGYTF
V: TRBV5-8; J: TRBJ1-3; CDR3: CASSSVRGPRAGNTIYF
V: TRBV11-3; J: TRBJ2-2; CDR3: CASSFTSVSGELFF
V: TRBV27; J: TRBJ2-3; CDR3: CASSGLLLAGYTDTQYF
V: TRBV10-2; J: TRBJ2-7; CDR3: CASSDPLGLAGDRYEQYF
V: TRBV11-2; J: TRBJ1-2; CDR3: CASSFGGLGGYTF
V: TRBV21-1; J: TRBJ2-5; CDR3: CASSNWTAPPGGNQETQYF
V: TRBV5-1; J: TRBJ2-7; CDR3: CASSLDRAYEQYF
V: TRBV5-4; J: TRBJ1-6; CDR3: CASSRGGGPGAVNSPLHF
V: TRBV18; J: TRBJ1-6; CDR3: CASSPRRGESPLHF
V: TRBV12-5; J: TRBJ1-2; CDR3: CASVIILGSGGNYGYTF
V: TRBV11-1; J: TRBJ2-2; CDR3: CASSLDRGNTGELFF
V: TRBV29-1; J: TRBJ2-7; CDR3: CSVATGLREQYF